This TCR beta chain was observed in a study of PD-1 blockade in classical Hodgkin lymphoma. No patient escaped relapse after autologous stem cell transplantation, and brentuximab vedotin exposure varied. The study's findings and limits: Newly diagnosed patients were reported to exhibit reduced baseline TCR diversity relative to healthy donors. The authors have not defined what causes the repertoire differences, possibly disease activity or prior therapy.

Assay: immunoSEQ multiplex PCR; the TCRdb copy retains only in-frame clones and omits some. The table records 50,000 to 75,000 clones, 75% to 90% of them present only once. Germline CDR1 reads MRHNA; CDR2 reads SNTAGT. The ends were cut back, 5 bases at V and 5 bases at J, with 10 bases in the middle. The CDR3 sequence is 13 residues long. This clone was counted a single time. Its antigen is still unknown. The sequence derives from a human donor with classical Hodgkin lymphoma. Sequenced here: peripheral blood mononuclear cells (PBMCs), sampled at baseline. J is TRBJ2-1 and V is TRBV6-4, with D perhaps TRBD2 (5 bases). CDR3 nucleotides: TGTGCCAGCAGTCCCGGGAACAACAATGAGCAGTTCTTC. Its protein product is CASSPGNNNEQFF.